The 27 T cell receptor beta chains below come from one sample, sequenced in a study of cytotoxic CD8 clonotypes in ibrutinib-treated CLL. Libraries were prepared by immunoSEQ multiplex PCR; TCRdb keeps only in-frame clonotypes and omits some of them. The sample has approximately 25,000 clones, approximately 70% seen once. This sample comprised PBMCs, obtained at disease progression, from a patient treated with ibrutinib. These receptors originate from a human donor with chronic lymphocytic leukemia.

The CDR3 loop reads CASSSGTIGSTDTQYF. In DNA, the CDR3 is TGTGCCAGCAGCTCGGGGACGATCGGAAGCACAGATACGCAGTATTTT. The chain has TRBV7-3 and TRBJ2-3, with D possibly being TRBD1 or TRBD2 (5 bases each). Trimming took 4 bases from V and 0 from J, leaving 14 bases between them. Germline V lookup: CDR1 SGHTA, CDR2 FQGTGA. The CDR3 is made up of 16 amino acids.

As DNA, the CDR3 is TGTGCCAGCAGCGTAGGGGACAGCTCCTTCACTGAAGCTTTCTTT. Translation: CASSVGDSSFTEAFF. The rearrangement links TRBV9 to TRBJ1-1, with 7 bases lining up with TRBD1. The CDR3 length is 15 residues. Trimming took 0 bases from V and 4 from J; bases not matched to a gene: 6. From germline, CDR1 is SGDLS and CDR2 YYNGEE. Full variable domain (missing parts from reference TRBV9 and TRBJ1-1): DSGVTQTPKHLITATGQRVTLRCSPRSGDLSVYWYQQSLDQGLQFLIQYYNGEERAKGNILERFSAQQFPDLHSELNLSSLELGDSALYFCASSVGDSSFTEAFFGQGTRLTVV.

The CDR3 sequence is CASSLTVYEQYF. CDR3 coding DNA: TGCGCCAGCAGCTTGACAGTCTACGAGCAGTACTTC. J is TRBJ2-7 and V is TRBV5-1; D unclear. The V gene's germline CDR1 is SGHRS and CDR2 YFSETQ. Trimming stripped 1 base from V and 3 bases from J, with 5 bases between. This CDR3 region has 12 residues. The entire variable domain, with the rest obtained from reference TRBV5-1 and TRBJ2-7, is as follows: KAGVTQTPRYLIKTRGQQVTLSCSPISGHRSVSWYQQTPGQGLQFLFEYFSETQRNKGNFPGRFSGRQFSNSRSEMNVSTLELGDSALYLCASSLTVYEQYFGPGTRLTVT.

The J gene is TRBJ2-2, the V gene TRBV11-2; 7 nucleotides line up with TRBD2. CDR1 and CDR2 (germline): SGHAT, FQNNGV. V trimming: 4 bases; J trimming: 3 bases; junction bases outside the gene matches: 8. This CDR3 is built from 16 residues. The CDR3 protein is CASSSLSGRDTGELFF. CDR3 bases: TGTGCCAGCAGCTCCCTGTCAGGGAGGGACACCGGGGAGCTGTTTTTT.

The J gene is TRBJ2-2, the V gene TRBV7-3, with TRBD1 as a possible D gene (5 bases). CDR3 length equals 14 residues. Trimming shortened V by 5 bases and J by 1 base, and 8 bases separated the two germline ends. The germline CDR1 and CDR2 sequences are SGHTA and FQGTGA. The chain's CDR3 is CASSGTGNTGELFF. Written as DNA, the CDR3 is TGTGCCAGCAGCGGAACAGGGAACACCGGGGAGCTGTTTTTT.

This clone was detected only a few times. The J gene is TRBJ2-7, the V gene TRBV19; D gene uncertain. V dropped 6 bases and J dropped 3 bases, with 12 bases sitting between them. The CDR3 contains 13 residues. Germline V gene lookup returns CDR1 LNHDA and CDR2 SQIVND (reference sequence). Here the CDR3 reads CASSPAPHYEQYF. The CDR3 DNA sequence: TGTGCCAGTAGCCCCGCGCCCCACTACGAGCAGTACTTC.

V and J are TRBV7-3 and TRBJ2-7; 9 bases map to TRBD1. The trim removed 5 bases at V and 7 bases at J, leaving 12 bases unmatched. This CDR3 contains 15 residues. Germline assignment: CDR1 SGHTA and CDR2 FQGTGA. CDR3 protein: CASSPVSTDRGEQYF. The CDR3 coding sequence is TGTGCCAGCAGCCCCGTGTCTACGGACAGGGGAGAGCAGTACTTC.

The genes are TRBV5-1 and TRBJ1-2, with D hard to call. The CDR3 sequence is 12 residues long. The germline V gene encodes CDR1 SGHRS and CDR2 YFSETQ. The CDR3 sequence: CASLSSGGGYTF. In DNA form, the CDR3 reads TGCGCATCCTTGAGTAGCGGCGGAGGCTACACCTTC.

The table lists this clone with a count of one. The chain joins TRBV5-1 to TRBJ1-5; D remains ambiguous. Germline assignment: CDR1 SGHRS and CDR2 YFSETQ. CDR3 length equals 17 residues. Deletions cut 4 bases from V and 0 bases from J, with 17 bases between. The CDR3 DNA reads TGCGCCAGCAGCCCATCCCCAGGTAGATATAGCAATCAGCCCCAGCATTTT. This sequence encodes CASSPSPGRYSNQPQHF.

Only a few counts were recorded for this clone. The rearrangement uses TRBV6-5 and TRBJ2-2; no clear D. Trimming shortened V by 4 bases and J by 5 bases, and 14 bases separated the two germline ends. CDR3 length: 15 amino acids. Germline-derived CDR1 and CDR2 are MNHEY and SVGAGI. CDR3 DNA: TGTGCCAGCAGTTCCAAACCCGAAGGGACCGGGGAGCTGTTTTTT. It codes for CASSSKPEGTGELFF.

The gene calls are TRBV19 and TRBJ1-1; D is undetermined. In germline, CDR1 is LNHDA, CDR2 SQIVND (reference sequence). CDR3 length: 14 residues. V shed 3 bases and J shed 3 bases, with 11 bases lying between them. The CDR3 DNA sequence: TGTGCCAGTAGTATGTGGGGTGGGGACACTGAAGCTTTCTTT. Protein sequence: CASSMWGGDTEAFF.

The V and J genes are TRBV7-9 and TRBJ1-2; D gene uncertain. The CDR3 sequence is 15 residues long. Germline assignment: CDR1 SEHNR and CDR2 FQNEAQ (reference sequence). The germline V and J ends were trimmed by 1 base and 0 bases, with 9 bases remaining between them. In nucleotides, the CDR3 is TGTGCCAGCAGCTTAGACATCGGAGCTAACTATGGCTACACCTTC. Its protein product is CASSLDIGANYGYTF.

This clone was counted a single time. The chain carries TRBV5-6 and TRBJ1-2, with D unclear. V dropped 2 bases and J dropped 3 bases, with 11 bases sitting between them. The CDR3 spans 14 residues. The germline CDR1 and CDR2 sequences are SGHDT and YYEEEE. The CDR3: CASSFQVSDYGYTF. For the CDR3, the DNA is TGTGCCAGCAGCTTCCAGGTTTCGGACTATGGCTACACCTTC.

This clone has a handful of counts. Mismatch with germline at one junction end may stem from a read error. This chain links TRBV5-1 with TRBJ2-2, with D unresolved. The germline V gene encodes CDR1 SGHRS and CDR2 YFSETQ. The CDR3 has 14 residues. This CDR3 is CASSLDGDPGELFF. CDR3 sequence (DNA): TGCGCCAGCAGTTTGGATGGGGATCCCGGGGAGCTGTTTTTT.

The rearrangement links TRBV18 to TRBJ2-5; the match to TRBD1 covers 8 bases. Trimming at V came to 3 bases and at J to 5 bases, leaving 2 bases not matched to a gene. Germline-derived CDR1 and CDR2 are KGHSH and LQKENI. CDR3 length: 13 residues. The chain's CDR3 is CASSPTGGETQYF. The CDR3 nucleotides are TGTGCCAGCTCACCCACAGGGGGTGAGACCCAGTACTTC.

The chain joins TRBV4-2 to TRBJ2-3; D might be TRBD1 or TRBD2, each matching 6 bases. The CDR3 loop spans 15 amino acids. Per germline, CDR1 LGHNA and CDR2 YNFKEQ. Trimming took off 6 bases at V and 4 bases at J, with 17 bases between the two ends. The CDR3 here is CASSPDYRGADTQYF. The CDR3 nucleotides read TGTGCCAGCAGTCCCGACTATAGGGGGGCAGATACGCAGTATTTT.

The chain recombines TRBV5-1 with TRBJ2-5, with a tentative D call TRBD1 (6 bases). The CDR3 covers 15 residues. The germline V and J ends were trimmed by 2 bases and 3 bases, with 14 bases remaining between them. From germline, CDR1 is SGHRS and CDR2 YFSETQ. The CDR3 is CASSFSGHPEETQYF. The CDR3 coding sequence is TGCGCCAGCAGCTTCTCGGGACACCCAGAAGAGACCCAGTACTTC.

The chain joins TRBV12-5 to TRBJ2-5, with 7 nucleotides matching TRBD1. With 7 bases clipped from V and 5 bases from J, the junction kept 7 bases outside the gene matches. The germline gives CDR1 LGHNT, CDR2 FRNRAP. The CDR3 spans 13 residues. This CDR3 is CASAPEGGETQYF. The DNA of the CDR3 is TGTGCTAGTGCCCCGGAAGGGGGCGAGACCCAGTACTTC.

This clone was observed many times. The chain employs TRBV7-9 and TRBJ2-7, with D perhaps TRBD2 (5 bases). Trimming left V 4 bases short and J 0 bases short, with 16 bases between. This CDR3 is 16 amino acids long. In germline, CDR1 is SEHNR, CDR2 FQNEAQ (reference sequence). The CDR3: CASSSGRVTTSYEQYF. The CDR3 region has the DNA TGTGCCAGCAGCTCCGGTAGGGTGACTACCTCCTACGAGCAGTACTTC.

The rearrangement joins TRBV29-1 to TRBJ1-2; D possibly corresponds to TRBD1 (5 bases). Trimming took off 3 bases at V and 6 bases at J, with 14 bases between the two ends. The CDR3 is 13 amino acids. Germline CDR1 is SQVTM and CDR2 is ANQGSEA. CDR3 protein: CSVDPQGGHGYTF. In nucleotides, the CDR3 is TGCAGCGTTGACCCCCAGGGAGGACATGGCTACACCTTC.

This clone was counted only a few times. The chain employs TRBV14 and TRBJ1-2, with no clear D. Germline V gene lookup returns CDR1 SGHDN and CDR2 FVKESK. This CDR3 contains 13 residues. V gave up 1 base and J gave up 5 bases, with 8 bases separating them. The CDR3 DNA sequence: TGTGCCAGCAGCCAAGTATTTTCGTATGGCTACACCTTC. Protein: CASSQVFSYGYTF.

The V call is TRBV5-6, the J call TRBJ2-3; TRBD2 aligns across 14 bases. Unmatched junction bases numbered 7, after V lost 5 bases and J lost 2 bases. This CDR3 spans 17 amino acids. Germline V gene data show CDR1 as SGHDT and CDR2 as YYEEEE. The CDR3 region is CASSRGLAGGPTDTQYF. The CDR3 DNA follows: TGTGCCAGCAGTCGCGGACTAGCGGGGGGCCCCACAGATACGCAGTATTTT.

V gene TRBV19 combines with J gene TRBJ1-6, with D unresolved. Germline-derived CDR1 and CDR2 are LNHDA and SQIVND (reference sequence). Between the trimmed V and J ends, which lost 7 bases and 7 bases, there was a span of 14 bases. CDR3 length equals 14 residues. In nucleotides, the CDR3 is TGTGCCAGTACTCCAGGCCCCGCCAATTCACCCCTCCACTTT. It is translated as CASTPGPANSPLHF.

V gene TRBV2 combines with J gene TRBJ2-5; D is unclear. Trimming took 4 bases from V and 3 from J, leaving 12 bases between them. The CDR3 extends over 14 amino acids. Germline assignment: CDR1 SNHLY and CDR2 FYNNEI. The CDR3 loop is CASSVVFLEETQYF. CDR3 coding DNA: TGTGCCAGCAGTGTTGTCTTTCTTGAAGAGACCCAGTACTTC.

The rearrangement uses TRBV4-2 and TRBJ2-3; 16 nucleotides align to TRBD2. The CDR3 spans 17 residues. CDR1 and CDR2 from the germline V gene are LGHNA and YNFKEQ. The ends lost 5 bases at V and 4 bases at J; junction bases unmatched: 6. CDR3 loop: CASSTGLAGGRADTQYF. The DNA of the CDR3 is TGTGCCAGCAGCACGGGACTAGCGGGGGGGCGGGCAGATACGCAGTATTTT.

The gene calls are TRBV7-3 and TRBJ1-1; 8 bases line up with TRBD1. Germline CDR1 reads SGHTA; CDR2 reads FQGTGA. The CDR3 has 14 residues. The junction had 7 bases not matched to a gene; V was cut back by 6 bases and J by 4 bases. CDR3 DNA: TGTGCCAGCAGGCGCGGACAGGGCGGCACTGAAGCTTTCTTT. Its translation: CASRRGQGGTEAFF. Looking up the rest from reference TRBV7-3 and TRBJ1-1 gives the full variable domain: GAGVSQTPSNKVTEKGKYVELRCDPISGHTALYWYRQSLGQGPEFLIYFQGTGAADDSGLPNDRFFAVRPEGSVSTLKIQRTERGDSAVYLCASRRGQGGTEAFFGQGTRLTVV.

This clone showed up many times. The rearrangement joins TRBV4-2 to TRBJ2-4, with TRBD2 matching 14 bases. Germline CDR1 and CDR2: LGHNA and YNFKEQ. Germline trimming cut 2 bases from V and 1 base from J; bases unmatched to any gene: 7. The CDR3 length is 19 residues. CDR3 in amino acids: CASSQLTSGGAGAKNIQYF. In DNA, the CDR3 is TGTGCCAGCAGCCAACTGACTAGCGGGGGGGCCGGGGCCAAAAACATTCAGTACTTC.